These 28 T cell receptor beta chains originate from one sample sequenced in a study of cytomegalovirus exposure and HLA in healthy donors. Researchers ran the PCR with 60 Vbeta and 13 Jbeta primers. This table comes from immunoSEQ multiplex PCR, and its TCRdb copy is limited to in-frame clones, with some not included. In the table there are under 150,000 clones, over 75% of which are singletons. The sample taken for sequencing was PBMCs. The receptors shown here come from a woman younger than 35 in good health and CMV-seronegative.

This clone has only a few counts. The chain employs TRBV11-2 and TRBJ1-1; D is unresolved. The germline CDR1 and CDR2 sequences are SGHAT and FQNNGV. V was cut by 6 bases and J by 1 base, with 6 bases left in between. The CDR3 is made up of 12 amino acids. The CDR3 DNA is TGTGCCAGCAGTCTGTCGAACACTGAAGCTTTCTTT. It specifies CASSLSNTEAFF.

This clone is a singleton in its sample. CDR3 region: CASRRGAGDQPQHF. The CDR3 coding sequence is TGTGCCAGCAGGCGGGGGGCTGGTGATCAGCCCCAGCATTTT. The gene calls are TRBV6-5 and TRBJ1-5; D perhaps matches TRBD1 (6 bases). The germline gives CDR1 MNHEY, CDR2 SVGAGI. The CDR3 spans 14 residues. The V end was cut by 6 bases, the J end by 5 bases, with 14 bases between.

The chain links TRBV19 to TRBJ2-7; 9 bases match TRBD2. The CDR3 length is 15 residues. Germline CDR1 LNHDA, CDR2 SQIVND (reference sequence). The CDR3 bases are TGTGCTTCGGGTAGCGGGAGAGAGAGGGCGTACGAGCAGTACTTC. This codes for CASGSGRERAYEQYF.

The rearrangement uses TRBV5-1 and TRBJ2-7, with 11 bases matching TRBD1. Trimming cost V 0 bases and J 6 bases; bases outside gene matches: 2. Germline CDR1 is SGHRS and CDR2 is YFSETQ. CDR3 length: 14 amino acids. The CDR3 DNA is TGCGCCAGCAGCTTGGGCGGGACAGGGGGCGAGCAGTACGTC. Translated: CASSLGGTGGEQYV.

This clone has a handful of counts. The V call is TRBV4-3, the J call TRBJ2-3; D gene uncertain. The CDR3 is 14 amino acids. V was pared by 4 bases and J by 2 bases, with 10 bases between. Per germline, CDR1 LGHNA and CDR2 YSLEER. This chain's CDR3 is CASSPPGNTDTQYF. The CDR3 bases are TGCGCCAGCAGCCCCCCAGGCAACACAGATACGCAGTATTTT.

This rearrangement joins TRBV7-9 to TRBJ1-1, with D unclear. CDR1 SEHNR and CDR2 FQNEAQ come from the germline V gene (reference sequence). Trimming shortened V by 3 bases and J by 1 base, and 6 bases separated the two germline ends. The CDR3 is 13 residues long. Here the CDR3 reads CASSLGSNTEAFF. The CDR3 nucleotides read TGTGCCAGCAGCTTGGGCTCGAACACTGAAGCTTTCTTT.

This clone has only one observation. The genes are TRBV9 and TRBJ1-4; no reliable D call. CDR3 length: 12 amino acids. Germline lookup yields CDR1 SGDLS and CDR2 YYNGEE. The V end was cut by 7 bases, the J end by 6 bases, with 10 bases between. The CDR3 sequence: CASPSRDEKLFF. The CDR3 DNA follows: TGTGCCAGCCCCTCCCGGGATGAAAAACTGTTTTTT.

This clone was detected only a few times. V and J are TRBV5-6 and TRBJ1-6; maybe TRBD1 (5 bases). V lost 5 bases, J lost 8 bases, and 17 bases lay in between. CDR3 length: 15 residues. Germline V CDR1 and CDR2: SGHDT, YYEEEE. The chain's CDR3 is CASSRSGGVDSPLHF. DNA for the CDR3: TGTGCCAGCAGTCGTTCGGGAGGGGTTGATTCACCCCTCCACTTT.

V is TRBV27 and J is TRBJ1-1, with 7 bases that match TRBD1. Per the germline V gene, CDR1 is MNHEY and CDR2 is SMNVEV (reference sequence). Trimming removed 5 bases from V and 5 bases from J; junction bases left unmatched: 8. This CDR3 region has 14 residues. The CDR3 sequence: CASSPRQGWTEAFF. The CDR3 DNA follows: TGTGCCAGCAGTCCGAGACAGGGTTGGACTGAAGCTTTCTTT.

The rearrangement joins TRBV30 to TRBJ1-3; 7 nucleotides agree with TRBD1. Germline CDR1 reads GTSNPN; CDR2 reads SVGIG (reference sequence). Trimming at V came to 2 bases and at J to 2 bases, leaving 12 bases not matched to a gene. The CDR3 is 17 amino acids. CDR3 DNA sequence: TGTGCCTGGAGTAAGGGTTTGGAGGGGGCTGCTGGAAACACCATATATTTT. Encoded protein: CAWSKGLEGAAGNTIYF. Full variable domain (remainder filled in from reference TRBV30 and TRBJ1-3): SQTIHQWPATLVQPVGSPLSLECTVEGTSNPNLYWYRQAAGRGLQLLFYSVGIGQISSEVPQNLSASRPQDRQFILSSKKLLLSDSGFYLCAWSKGLEGAAGNTIYFGEGSWLTVV.

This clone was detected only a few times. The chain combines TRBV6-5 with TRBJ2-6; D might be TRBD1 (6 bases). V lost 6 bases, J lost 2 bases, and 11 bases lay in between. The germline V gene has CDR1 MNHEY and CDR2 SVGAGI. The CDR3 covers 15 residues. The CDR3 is CASREQGPGANVLTF. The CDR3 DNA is TGTGCCAGCAGAGAACAGGGCCCTGGGGCCAACGTCCTGACTTTC.

CDR3 amino acids: CASSQGGPLAKNIQYF. CDR3 nucleotides: TGCGCCAGCAGCCAAGGTGGCCCTCTAGCCAAAAACATTCAGTACTTC. V and J are TRBV4-1 and TRBJ2-4; D remains ambiguous. Trimming left V 1 base short and J 0 bases short, with 10 bases between. Germline V lookup: CDR1 MGHRA, CDR2 YSYEKL. The CDR3 is 16 residues long.

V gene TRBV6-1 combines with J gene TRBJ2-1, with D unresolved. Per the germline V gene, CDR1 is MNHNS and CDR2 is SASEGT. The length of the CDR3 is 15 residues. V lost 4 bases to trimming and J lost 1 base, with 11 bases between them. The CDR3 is CASSGSWMSYNEQFF. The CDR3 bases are TGTGCCAGCAGTGGGAGCTGGATGTCCTACAATGAGCAGTTCTTC.

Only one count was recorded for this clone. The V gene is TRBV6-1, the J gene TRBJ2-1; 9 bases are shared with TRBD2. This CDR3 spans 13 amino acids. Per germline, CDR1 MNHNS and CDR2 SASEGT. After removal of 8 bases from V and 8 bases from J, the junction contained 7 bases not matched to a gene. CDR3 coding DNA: TGTGCCAGCGGGCTAGCGGGATCCCATGAGCAGTTCTTC. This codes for CASGLAGSHEQFF.

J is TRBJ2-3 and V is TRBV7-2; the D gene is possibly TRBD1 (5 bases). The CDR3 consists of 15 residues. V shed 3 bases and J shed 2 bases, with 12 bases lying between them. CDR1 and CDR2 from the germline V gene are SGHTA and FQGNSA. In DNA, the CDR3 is TGTGCCAGCAGCTTTAGAAGGGGCAACACAGATACGCAGTATTTT. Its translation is CASSFRRGNTDTQYF.

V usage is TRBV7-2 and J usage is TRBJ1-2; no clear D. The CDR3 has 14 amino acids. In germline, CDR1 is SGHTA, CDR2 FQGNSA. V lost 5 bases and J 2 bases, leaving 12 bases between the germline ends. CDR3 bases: TGTGCCAGCAGCGGCTACCAGGCGAACTATGGCTACACCTTC. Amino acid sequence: CASSGYQANYGYTF.

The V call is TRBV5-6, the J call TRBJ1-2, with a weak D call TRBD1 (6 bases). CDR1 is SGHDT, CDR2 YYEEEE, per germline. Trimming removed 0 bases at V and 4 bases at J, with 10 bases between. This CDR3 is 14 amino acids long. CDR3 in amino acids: CASSLGQAPYGYTF. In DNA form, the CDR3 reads TGTGCCAGCAGCTTGGGACAGGCCCCCTATGGCTACACCTTC.

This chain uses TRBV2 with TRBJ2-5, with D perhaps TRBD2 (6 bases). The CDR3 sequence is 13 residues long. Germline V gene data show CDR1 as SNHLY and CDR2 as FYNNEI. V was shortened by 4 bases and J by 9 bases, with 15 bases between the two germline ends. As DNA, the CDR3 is TGTGCCAGCAGTGTGGAGGGGATTATGTCCCAGTACTTC. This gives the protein CASSVEGIMSQYF.

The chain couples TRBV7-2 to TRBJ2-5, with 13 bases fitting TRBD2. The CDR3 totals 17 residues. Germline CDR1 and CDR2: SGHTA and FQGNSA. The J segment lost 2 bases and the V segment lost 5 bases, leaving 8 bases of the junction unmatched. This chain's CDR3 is CASSPGLAGVSQETQYF. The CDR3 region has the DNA TGTGCCAGCAGCCCCGGACTAGCGGGGGTCTCTCAAGAGACCCAGTACTTC.

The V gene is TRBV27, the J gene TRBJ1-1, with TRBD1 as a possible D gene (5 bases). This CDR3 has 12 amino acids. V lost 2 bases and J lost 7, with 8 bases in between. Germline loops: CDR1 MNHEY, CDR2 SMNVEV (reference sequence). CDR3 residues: CASSLVTGEAFF. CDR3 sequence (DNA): TGTGCCAGCAGTTTAGTAACAGGTGAAGCTTTCTTT.

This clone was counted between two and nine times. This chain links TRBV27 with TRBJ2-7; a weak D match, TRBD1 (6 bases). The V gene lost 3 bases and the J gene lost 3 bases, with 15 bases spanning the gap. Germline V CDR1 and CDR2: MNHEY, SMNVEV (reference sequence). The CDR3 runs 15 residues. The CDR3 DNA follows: TGTGCCAGCAGTTTCTCCGGGACAATTAACTACGAGCAGTACTTC. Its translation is CASSFSGTINYEQYF.

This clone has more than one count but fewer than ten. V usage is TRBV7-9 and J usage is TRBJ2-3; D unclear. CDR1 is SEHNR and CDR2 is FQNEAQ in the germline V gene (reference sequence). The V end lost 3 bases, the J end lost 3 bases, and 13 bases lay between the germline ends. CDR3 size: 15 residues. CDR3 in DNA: TGTGCCAGCAGCTTTGTCTTAGTAGAGACAGATACGCAGTATTTT. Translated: CASSFVLVETDTQYF.

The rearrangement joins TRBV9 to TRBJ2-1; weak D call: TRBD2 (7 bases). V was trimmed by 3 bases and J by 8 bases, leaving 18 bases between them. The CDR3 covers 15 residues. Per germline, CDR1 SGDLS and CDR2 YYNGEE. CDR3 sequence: CASSAGGLRLHEQFF. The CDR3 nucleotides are TGTGCCAGCAGCGCCGGGGGGCTACGGCTACATGAGCAGTTCTTC.

The CDR3 is CAWRGQGHWNTEAFF. As DNA, the CDR3 is TGTGCCTGGAGGGGACAGGGACATTGGAACACTGAAGCTTTCTTT. The V gene is TRBV30, the J gene TRBJ1-1; 9 bases fit TRBD1. J lost 1 base, V lost 3 bases, and 6 bases had no gene match. The CDR3 contains 15 residues. Germline V gene lookup returns CDR1 GTSNPN and CDR2 SVGIG (reference sequence).

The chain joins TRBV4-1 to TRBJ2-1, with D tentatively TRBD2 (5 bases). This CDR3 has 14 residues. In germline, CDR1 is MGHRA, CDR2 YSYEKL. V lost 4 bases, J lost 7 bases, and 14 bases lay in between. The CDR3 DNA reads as TGCGCCAGCAGCCCCTTCTGGAAGCGGAATGAGCAGTTCTTC. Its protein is CASSPFWKRNEQFF.

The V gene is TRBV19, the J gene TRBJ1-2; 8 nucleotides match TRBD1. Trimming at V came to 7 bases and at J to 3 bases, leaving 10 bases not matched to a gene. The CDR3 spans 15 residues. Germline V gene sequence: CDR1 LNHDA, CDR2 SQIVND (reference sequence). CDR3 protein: CASTSSDRVYYGYTF. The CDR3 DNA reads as TGTGCCAGTACTTCCTCGGACAGGGTATACTATGGCTACACCTTC.

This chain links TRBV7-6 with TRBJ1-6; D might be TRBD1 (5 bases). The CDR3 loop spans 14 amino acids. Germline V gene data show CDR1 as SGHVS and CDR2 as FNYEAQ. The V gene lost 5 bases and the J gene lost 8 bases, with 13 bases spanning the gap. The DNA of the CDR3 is TGTGCCAGCAGCCCTAGACAGTTCTATTCACCCCTCCACTTT. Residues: CASSPRQFYSPLHF.

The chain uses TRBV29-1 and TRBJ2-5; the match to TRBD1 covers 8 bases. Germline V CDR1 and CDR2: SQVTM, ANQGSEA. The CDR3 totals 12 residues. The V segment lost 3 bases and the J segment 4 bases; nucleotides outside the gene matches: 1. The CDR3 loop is CSVDGQGETQYF. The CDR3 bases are TGCAGCGTTGACGGACAGGGAGAGACCCAGTACTTC. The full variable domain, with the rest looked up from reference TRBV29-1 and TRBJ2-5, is SAVISQKPSRDICQRGTSLTIQCQVDSQVTMMFWYRQQPGQSLTLIATANQGSEATYESGFVIDKFPISRPNLTFSTLTVSNMSPEDSSIYLCSVDGQGETQYFGPGTRLLVL.